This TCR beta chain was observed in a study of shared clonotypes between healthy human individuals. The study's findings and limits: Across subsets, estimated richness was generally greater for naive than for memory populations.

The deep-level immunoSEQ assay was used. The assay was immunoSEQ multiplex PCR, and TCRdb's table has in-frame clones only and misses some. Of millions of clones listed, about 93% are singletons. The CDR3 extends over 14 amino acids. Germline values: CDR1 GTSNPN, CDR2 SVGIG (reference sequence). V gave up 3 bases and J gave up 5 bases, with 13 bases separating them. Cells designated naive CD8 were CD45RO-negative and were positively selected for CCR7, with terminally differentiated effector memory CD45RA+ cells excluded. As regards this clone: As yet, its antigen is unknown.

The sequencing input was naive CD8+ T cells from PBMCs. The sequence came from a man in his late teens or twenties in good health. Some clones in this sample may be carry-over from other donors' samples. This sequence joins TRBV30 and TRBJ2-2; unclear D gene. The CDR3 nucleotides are TGTGCCTGGAGCCCCTCGACGGATACCGGGGAGCTGTTTTTT. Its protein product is CAWSPSTDTGELFF.